The TCR beta chain under discussion was sequenced for a study of OX40 agonist ivuxolimab in advanced cancers. At the level of the study: Patients were treated with intravenous ivuxolimab, dosed at 0.01 to 10 mg/kg and infused every 2 weeks. Participants averaged roughly 57 years of age (range about 23 to 90) and were around 80% male.

Comment on this clone: Antigen: not known.

Clones were sequenced by immunoSEQ multiplex PCR, and TCRdb holds only the in-frame ones, with some missing. Of 81,000 or so clones in the sample, roughly 91% are singletons; the top ten hold roughly an eighth. This CDR3 has 12 amino acids. Between the trimmed V and J ends, which lost 0 bases and 7 bases, there was a span of 6 bases. Germline V lookup: CDR1 LGHNA, CDR2 YSLEER. Broader study findings: Low normalized T-cell clonal expansion was also seen in some nonresponders. Among T cells, CD8+ cells averaged more expanded clones than CD4+ cells.

The TCR was taken from an adult with an advanced solid tumor such as melanoma, head and neck, liver or kidney cancer. The chain links TRBV4-3 to TRBJ2-5; D is possibly TRBD2 (5 bases). The input for sequencing was CD4+ or CD8+ T cells sorted from blood, taken in a trial of the OX40 agonist ivuxolimab. The CDR3 region is CASSQDRGTQYF. The CDR3 DNA reads as TGCGCCAGCAGCCAAGATCGGGGGACCCAGTACTTC.